This T cell receptor beta chain was recovered during a study of cytomegalovirus exposure and HLA in healthy donors. Germline V CDR1 and CDR2: MNHEY, SVGAGI. With 8 bases removed from V and 6 bases from J, the gap between germline ends came to 17 bases. The CDR3 runs to 15 residues. Samples came from healthy bone marrow donors. The PCR contained 60 Vbeta and 13 Jbeta primers. TCRdb keeps only in-frame clones here, not all; method: immunoSEQ multiplex PCR. The table includes about 170,000 clones, roughly 80% detected once. The receptor comes from a woman younger than 30 in good health and CMV-seronegative. Sequenced sample: PBMCs. The chain couples TRBV6-5 to TRBJ1-6; D is ambiguous. The CDR3 DNA is TGTGCCAGCGCCCGACCGACGGGATTTAATTCACCCCTCCACTTT. Its protein product is CASARPTGFNSPLHF.